The TCR beta chain described here comes from a study of T cell responses to AZD1222 COVID-19 vaccine. Profiling relied on immunoSEQ multiplex PCR, and the TCRdb table lists in-frame clones only, not all of them. The repertoire holds 100,000 to 150,000 clones, with about 87% as singletons. A note on this clone: Its antigen is not known.

This CDR3 has 15 amino acids. With 3 bases clipped from V and 5 bases from J, the junction kept 6 bases outside the gene matches. The germline V gene encodes CDR1 SGHVS and CDR2 FQNEAQ. Study-level points and caveats: Clonal diversity was possibly underestimated; the donors were predominantly white British and more often female. In all cases, repertoires were sampled only after the peak T cell response. Spike-specific TCR repertoires showed rising breadth and depth after two AZD1222 doses.

The sequence was obtained from an adult in good health. Here the sequenced sample was peripheral blood, taken on day 0 of AZD1222 vaccination. This sequence joins TRBV7-8 and TRBJ1-5, with 8 positions matching TRBD1. The CDR3 here is CASSFLDRADQPQHF. The CDR3 DNA follows: TGTGCCAGCAGCTTTCTGGACAGGGCCGATCAGCCCCAGCATTTT.